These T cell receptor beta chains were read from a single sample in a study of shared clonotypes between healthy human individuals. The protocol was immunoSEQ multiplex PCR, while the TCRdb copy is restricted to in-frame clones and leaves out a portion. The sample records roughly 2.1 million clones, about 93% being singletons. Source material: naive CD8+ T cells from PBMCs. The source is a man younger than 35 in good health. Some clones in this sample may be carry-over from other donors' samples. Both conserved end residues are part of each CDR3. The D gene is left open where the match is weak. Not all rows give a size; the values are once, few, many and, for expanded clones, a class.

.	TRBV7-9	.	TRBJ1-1	TGTGCCAGCAGCTTAGTTCATCAGTGGCCCCCCCTCGGCGCTTTCTTT	CASSLVHQWPPLGAFF
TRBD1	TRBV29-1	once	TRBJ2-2	TGCAGCGTCTGGGTCTGGACAGGGGGCACCGGGGAGCTGTTTTTT	CSVWVWTGGTGELFF
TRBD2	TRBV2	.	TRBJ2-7	TGTGCCAGCAGTGAAATACCCGGGGTAACTAGCGGGTTCGACGAGCAGTACTTC	CASSEIPGVTSGFDEQYF
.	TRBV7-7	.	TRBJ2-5	TGTGCCAGCAGCCAATTCGACAGTCCCTACCAAGAGACCCAGTACTTC	CASSQFDSPYQETQYF
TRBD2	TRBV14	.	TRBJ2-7	TGTGCCAGCAGCCGCGGGACGGGGGGATACGAGCAGTACTTC	CASSRGTGGYEQYF
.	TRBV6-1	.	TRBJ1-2	TGTGCCAGCAGCTCTGGGACGAGGGGCGGCTACACCTTC	CASSSGTRGGYTF
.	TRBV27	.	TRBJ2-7	TGTGCCAGCAGTTCGACAGTTCTCTCCTACGAGCAGTACTTC	CASSSTVLSYEQYF
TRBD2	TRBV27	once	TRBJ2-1	TGTGCCAGCAGCAACCTAGGACCCCGGGGGGATGCGGTTGAGCAGTTCTTC	CASSNLGPRGDAVEQFF
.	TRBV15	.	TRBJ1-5	TGTGCCACCAGCAGCGTGGGGGGATTCGGGCAGCCCCAGCATTTT	CATSSVGGFGQPQHF
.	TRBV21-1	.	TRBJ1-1	TGTGCCAGCAGCAAAGGAGGGAGAGAGGGGGAGACTGAAGCTTTCTTT	CASSKGGREGETEAFF
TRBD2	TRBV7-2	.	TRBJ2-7	TGTGCCAGCAGCTTAGAGGTAGCGGGAGGCTACGAGCAGTACTTC	CASSLEVAGGYEQYF
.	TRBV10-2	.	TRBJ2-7	TGCGCCAGCAGGGGAAGAACTTCCTCTTTCGACGAGCAGTACTTC	CASRGRTSSFDEQYF
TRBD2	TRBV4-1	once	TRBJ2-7	TGCGCCAGCAGCCGGCTAGCGGACAACTACGAGCAGTACTTC	CASSRLADNYEQYF
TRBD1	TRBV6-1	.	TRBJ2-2	TGTGCCAGCAGTGATACCGGGACAGGGAACACCGGGGAGCTGTTTTTT	CASSDTGTGNTGELFF
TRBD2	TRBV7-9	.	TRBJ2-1	TGTGCCAGCAGCTCTCGACTAGCGGGAGTTAATGAGCAGTTCTTC	CASSSRLAGVNEQFF
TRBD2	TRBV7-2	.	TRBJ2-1	TGTGCCAGTCGTCGGAGCGGGAGTTTCGATGAGCAGTTCTTC	CASRRSGSFDEQFF
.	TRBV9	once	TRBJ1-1	TGTGCCAGCAGCGTAGTGGCCGTTGCGGTTGATGAAGCTTTCTTT	CASSVVAVAVDEAFF
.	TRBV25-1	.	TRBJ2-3	TGTGCCAGCATTGGGTCTAGCACAGATACGCAGTATTTT	CASIGSSTDTQYF
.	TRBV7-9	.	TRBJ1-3	TGTGCCAGCAGCTTTGCTGTCTCTGGAAACACCATATATTTT	CASSFAVSGNTIYF
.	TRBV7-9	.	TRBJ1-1	TGTGCCAGCTCCCGGGGGAACACTGAAGCTTTCTTT	CASSRGNTEAFF
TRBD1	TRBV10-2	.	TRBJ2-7	TGCGCCAGCAGTGAAAGGACAGGGAACTACGAGCAGTACTTC	CASSERTGNYEQYF
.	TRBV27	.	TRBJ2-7	TGTGCCAGCAGTTTAATCCGAAGCCTTGCCTACGAGCAGTACTTC	CASSLIRSLAYEQYF
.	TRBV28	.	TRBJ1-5	TGTGCCAGTAGGGCGGGAGGCCAGCCCCAGCATTTT	CASRAGGQPQHF
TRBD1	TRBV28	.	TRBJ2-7	TGTGCCAGCAGTTTGGGCAGGGGGAACGAGCAGTACTTC	CASSLGRGNEQYF
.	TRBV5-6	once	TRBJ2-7	TGTGCCAGCAGCCCCCCCCCTCGGAGAAGACTACGAAGGAGGCAGTACTTC	CASSPPPRRRLRRRQYF
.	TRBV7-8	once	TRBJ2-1	TGTGCCAGCAGCACCCCTCTGGCAGGAATTCGGGAGCAGTTCTTC	CASSTPLAGIREQFF
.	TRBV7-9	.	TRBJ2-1	TGTGCCAGCAGCTTAACAGGGGGGGTCAACAATGAGCAGTTCTTC	CASSLTGGVNNEQFF
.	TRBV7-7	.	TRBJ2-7	TGTGCCAGCAGCTTAACTACAGGGCGCGAGCAGTACTTC	CASSLTTGREQYF
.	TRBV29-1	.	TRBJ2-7	TGCAGCGTAGGCGCCCCGGAGAGAGCCTACGAGCAGTACTTC	CSVGAPERAYEQYF
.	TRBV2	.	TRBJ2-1	TGTGCCAGCAGCTACGACAAAGGACCGCCGCTTACAACTGAGCAGTTCTTC	CASSYDKGPPLTTEQFF
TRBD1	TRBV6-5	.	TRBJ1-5	TGTGCCAGCAGGCAGGGGGCCAATCAGCCCCAGCATTTT	CASRQGANQPQHF
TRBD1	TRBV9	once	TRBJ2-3	TGTGCCAGCAGCGGACCACCGGGACAGGGATCCGATACGCAGTATTTT	CASSGPPGQGSDTQYF
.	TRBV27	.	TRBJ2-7	TGTGCCAGCAGTTTATCTGGGACTTCCTACGAGCAGTACTTC	CASSLSGTSYEQYF
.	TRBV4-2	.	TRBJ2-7	TGTGCCAGCAGCCAAGGACTAGAGGGGAACGAGTACGAGCAGTACTTC	CASSQGLEGNEYEQYF
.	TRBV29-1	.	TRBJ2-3	TGCAGCGTTGAAGACAGCTCAATTAAAATAGATACGCAGTATTTT	CSVEDSSIKIDTQYF
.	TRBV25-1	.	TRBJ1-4	TGTGCCAGCAGTCCCCTCCGGGGTGGGACAACTAATGAAAAACTGTTTTTT	CASSPLRGGTTNEKLFF
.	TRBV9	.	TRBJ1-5	TGTGCCAGCAGCGTAGAGGGCCGGAGCAATCAGCCCCAGCATTTT	CASSVEGRSNQPQHF
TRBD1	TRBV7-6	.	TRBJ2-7	TGTGCCAGCAGCTCCCGGGACAGGGGCCACGAGCAGTACTTC	CASSSRDRGHEQYF
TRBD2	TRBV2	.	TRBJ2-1	TGTGCCAGCAGGTTCATGGGGGAGGGATACAATGAGCAGTTCTTC	CASRFMGEGYNEQFF
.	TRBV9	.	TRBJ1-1	TGTGCCAGCAGCGTAGATGCCATTTGGAGGTGGCAGACTGAAGCTTTCTTT	CASSVDAIWRWQTEAFF
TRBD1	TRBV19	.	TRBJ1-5	TGTGCCTTCCGCCGGGACAGGGGGGGTTATCAGCCCCAGCATTTT	CAFRRDRGGYQPQHF
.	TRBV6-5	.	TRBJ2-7	TGTGCCAGCAGCCTTTCTCTCGGGGCATACTACGAGCAGTACTTC	CASSLSLGAYYEQYF
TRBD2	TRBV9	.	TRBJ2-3	TGTGCCAGCAGCGTGGCTAGCGGAAGCACAGATACGCAGTATTTT	CASSVASGSTDTQYF
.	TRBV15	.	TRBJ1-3	TGTGCCACCAGCAGAGGGAGGGTGGGGACCCTCGGAAACACCATATATTTT	CATSRGRVGTLGNTIYF
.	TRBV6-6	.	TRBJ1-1	TGTGCCAGCAGCCCAGGCCTTCGTGTCACTGAAGCTTTCTTT	CASSPGLRVTEAFF